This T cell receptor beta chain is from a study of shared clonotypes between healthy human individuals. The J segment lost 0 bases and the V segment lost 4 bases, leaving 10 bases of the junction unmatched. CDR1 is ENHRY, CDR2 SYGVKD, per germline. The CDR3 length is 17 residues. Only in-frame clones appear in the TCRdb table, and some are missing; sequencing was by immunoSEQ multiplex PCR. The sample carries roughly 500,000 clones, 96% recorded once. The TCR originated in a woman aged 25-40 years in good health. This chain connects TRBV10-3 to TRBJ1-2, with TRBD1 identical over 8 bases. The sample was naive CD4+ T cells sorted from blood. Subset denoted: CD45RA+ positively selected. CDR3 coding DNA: TGTGCCATCAGTGGACGACAGGGGACAGGACCTAACTATGGCTACACCTTC. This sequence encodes CAISGRQGTGPNYGYTF.